These T cell receptor beta chains were read from a single sample in a study of shared clonotypes between healthy human individuals. Produced via immunoSEQ multiplex PCR; TCRdb's table is partial and in-frame only. The table has some 2,400,000 clones, 90% to 97% seen once; the top ten hold around 0.13%. Sequenced material: naive CD4+ T cells sorted from blood. All receptors derive from a man between 18 and 35 years old in good health. The CDR3 runs from the conserved cysteine through the conserved F or W. A D gene is named only where the DNA matches it firmly. Size is omitted from some rows. Given values are once, few, many or a class for expanded clones.

J,D,size,V,DNA,CDR3
TRBJ2-1,-,-,TRBV5-1,TGCGCCAGCAGCTCAGGGGAGGGCCCTTACAATGAGCAGTTCTTC,CASSSGEGPYNEQFF
TRBJ1-5,-,-,TRBV28,TGTGCCAGCAGGCGCGGACCTAGCAATCAGCCCCAGCATTTT,CASRRGPSNQPQHF
TRBJ2-3,TRBD1,once,TRBV10-3,TGTGCCATCAGTATGGGACAGGGGACAGATACGCAGTATTTT,CAISMGQGTDTQYF
TRBJ2-7,TRBD2,-,TRBV5-1,TGCGCCAGCAGCTTGGCCGGGGGGAGCTCCTACGAGCAGTACTTC,CASSLAGGSSYEQYF
TRBJ1-1,TRBD1,-,TRBV6-5,TGTGCCAGCAGCACCCAGGACAGGGGCAACACTGAAGCTTTCTTT,CASSTQDRGNTEAFF
TRBJ1-6,-,-,TRBV28,TGTGCCAGCAAACAGGGCAATTCACCCCTCCACTTT,CASKQGNSPLHF
TRBJ2-7,-,-,TRBV19,TGTGCCAGTAGTACTATGACCACCTACGAGCAGTACTTC,CASSTMTTYEQYF
TRBJ1-6,-,-,TRBV10-3,TGTGCCATCAGTGCAGACAGGAATTCACCCCTCCACTTT,CAISADRNSPLHF
TRBJ2-1,-,-,TRBV7-2,TGTGCCAGCAGCGGAGGGGTTAGCGCCAGCTCCTACAATGAGCAGTTCTTC,CASSGGVSASSYNEQFF
TRBJ2-5,TRBD2,-,TRBV4-3,TGCGCCAGCAGCCAGGGAGGGACTAGCGGGAGGGCGACCCAGTACTTC,CASSQGGTSGRATQYF
TRBJ2-7,-,-,TRBV10-3,TGTGCCATCAGTGAGTCTGGGGGCTACGAGCAGTACTTC,CAISESGGYEQYF
TRBJ1-1,TRBD1,-,TRBV28,TGTGCCAGCAGTTGGGACAGGGACACTGAAGCTTTCTTT,CASSWDRDTEAFF
TRBJ1-1,TRBD1,-,TRBV29-1,TGCAGCGTTGAGAGAGACAGGGGGGCGATGAGCACTGAAGCTTTCTTT,CSVERDRGAMSTEAFF
TRBJ2-5,-,-,TRBV19,TGTGCCAGTAGTATTGCGGGGGCCGCGGAGACCCAGTACTTC,CASSIAGAAETQYF
TRBJ2-5,TRBD1,-,TRBV7-8,TGTGCCAGCAGCTCGGGACAGACGTACCAAGAGACCCAGTACTTC,CASSSGQTYQETQYF
TRBJ2-3,-,-,TRBV10-1,TGCGCCAGCAGCAGGGGAATCACAGATACGCAGTATTTT,CASSRGITDTQYF
TRBJ2-7,TRBD1,-,TRBV29-1,TGCAGCGTTGTAACAGGGGTCGAGCAGTACTTC,CSVVTGVEQYF
TRBJ1-2,-,-,TRBV9,TGTGCCAGCAGCCGTGAAGGGCTCTATGGCTACACCTTC,CASSREGLYGYTF
TRBJ1-6,-,-,TRBV11-2,TGTGCCAGCAGCTCCCCGACGGGGGCTATTTATAATTCACCCCTCCACTTT,CASSSPTGAIYNSPLHF
TRBJ2-7,-,once,TRBV11-2,TGTGCCAGCAGCTTAGATGGGGTCTGGCAGGGATACGAGCAGTACTTC,CASSLDGVWQGYEQYF
TRBJ2-7,TRBD1,-,TRBV11-2,TGTGCCAGCAGCTTACAAGGACAGGGGGCCTACGAGCAGTACTTC,CASSLQGQGAYEQYF
TRBJ2-2,-,-,TRBV5-1,TGCGCCAGCAGCTCTATGACTGATTTGGAGCTGTTTTTT,CASSSMTDLELFF